These 30 T cell receptor beta chains came from one sample sequenced in a study of T-cell memory formation after mild COVID-19. Each CDR3 protein gets one entry after TCRdb re-called the 5' RACE reads with MiXCR. Of 150,000 to 200,000 distinct CDR3 sequences in the sample, 31% were seen once. Material for sequencing was PBMCs or a T cell subset sorted from them (not recorded which). The receptor source for this set is an adult woman who had mild COVID-19 (a few samples of this study predate the infection). Cell type and time point are not known.

This clonotype was counted a few times. The chain combines TRBV4-1 with TRBJ2-7; 8 bases match TRBD1. The CDR3 contains 15 residues. V lost 3 bases to trimming and J lost 5 bases; unmatched junction nucleotides: 9. Germline CDR1 reads MGHRA; CDR2 reads YSYEKL. The CDR3 DNA follows: TGCGCCAGCAGCCAGACTCAGGGGGCGACGGACGAGCAGTACTTC. Its protein is CASSQTQGATDEQYF.

V gene TRBV7-9 combines with J gene TRBJ2-1; 9 bases fit TRBD2. The CDR3 totals 16 residues. CDR1 and CDR2 (germline): SEHNR, FQNEAQ (reference sequence). J lost 3 bases, V lost 5 bases, and 8 bases had no gene match. The chain's CDR3 is CASSKPRLADYNEQFF. DNA of the CDR3: TGTGCCAGCAGCAAACCCCGACTAGCGGACTACAATGAGCAGTTCTTC.

This chain uses TRBV5-1 with TRBJ2-7; D is possibly TRBD1 or TRBD2 (5 bases each). CDR3 length: 15 residues. Germline values: CDR1 SGHRS, CDR2 YFSETQ. Trimming left V 3 bases short and J 2 bases short, with 15 bases between. The CDR3 bases are TGCGCCAGCAGCTCGGGCGGGCAGGGACCCTACGAGCAGTACTTC. Its translation: CASSSGGQGPYEQYF.

The V gene is TRBV6-2 or TRBV6-3, the J gene TRBJ2-7; D not resolved. This CDR3 comprises 15 residues. V gave up 3 bases and J gave up 2 bases, with 14 bases separating them. CDR1 and CDR2 (germline): MNHEY, SVGEGT. In nucleotides, the CDR3 is TGTGCCAGCAGTTATGTGCGCCTCGGCACCTACGAGCAGTACTTC. Translation gives CASSYVRLGTYEQYF.

The chain carries TRBV15 and TRBJ2-2; 7 bases are a match to TRBD1. This CDR3 is built from 14 residues. V lost 11 bases and J lost 3; bases outside the gene matches: 9. Germline CDR1 is LNHNV and CDR2 is YYDKDF (reference sequence). The CDR3 nucleotides read TGTGCCTCCACAGGGGTCGGTTACACCGGGGAGCTGTTTTTT. It is translated as CASTGVGYTGELFF. Filled out from reference TRBV15 and TRBJ2-2, the complete variable domain reads DAMVIQNPRYQVTQFGKPVTLSCSQTLNHNVMYWYQQKSSQAPKLLFHYYDKDFNNEADTPDNFQSRRPNTSFCFLDIRSPGLGDTAMYLCASTGVGYTGELFFGEGSRLTVL.

V is TRBV29-1 and J is TRBJ2-5; TRBD1 or TRBD2 may be the D gene (5 bases each). This CDR3 is built from 13 residues. Trimming pared 3 bases from V and 4 bases from J, leaving 12 bases between. Germline CDR1 reads SQVTM; CDR2 reads ANQGSEA. The DNA of the CDR3 is TGCAGCGTTGACAGGGATGGAGGAGAGACCCAGTACTTC. Translation gives CSVDRDGGETQYF.

This clonotype was found a few times. The V call is TRBV6-1, the J call TRBJ2-1; 8 positions match TRBD2. Trimming took 2 bases from V and 0 from J; bases not matched to a gene: 0. The CDR3 is 15 amino acids. CDR1 is MNHNS, CDR2 SASEGT, per germline. The CDR3 DNA reads as TGTGCCAGCAGTGAACTAGCGGGCTCCTACAATGAGCAGTTCTTC. Translated, it gives CASSELAGSYNEQFF.

This clonotype was detected a few times. The chain uses TRBV5-1 and TRBJ2-7; no clear D. Germline V gives CDR1 SGHRS, CDR2 YFSETQ. With 5 bases removed from V and 4 bases from J, the gap between germline ends came to 7 bases. CDR3 size: 11 residues. The CDR3 region is CASRFGYEQYF. CDR3 bases: TGCGCCAGCAGGTTTGGGTACGAGCAGTACTTC.

V and J are TRBV3-1 and TRBJ2-7, with unresolved D. The CDR3 spans 13 residues. V shed 7 bases and J shed 1 base, with 11 bases lying between them. Germline V lookup: CDR1 LGHDT, CDR2 YNNKEL (reference sequence). CDR3 DNA: TGTGCCAGCACCTCAACGGCATCCTACGAGCAGTACTTC. Translating gives CASTSTASYEQYF.

This clonotype has only a few counts. The CDR3 DNA sequence: TGTGCCAGCAGCCGACAGGGCGTCTCCTACAATGAGCAGTTCTTC. Encoded protein: CASSRQGVSYNEQFF. This chain links TRBV7-2 with TRBJ2-1, with 7 nucleotides matching TRBD1. CDR1 and CDR2 (germline): SGHTA, FQGNSA. The V gene end was trimmed by 5 bases and the J gene end by 0 bases; junction bases not matched to a gene: 4. The CDR3 has 15 amino acids.

This chain connects TRBV6-1 to TRBJ2-7; D gene ambiguous. This CDR3 has 13 amino acids. V was pared by 7 bases and J by 0 bases, with 10 bases between. Germline V gene lookup returns CDR1 MNHNS and CDR2 SASEGT. CDR3 residues: CASTRRTSYEQYF. The CDR3 DNA follows: TGTGCCAGCACGCGCAGAACCTCCTACGAGCAGTACTTC.

The CDR3 sequence: CASSPDGGGYEQYF. The CDR3 DNA reads as TGCGCCAGCAGCCCCGACGGAGGGGGTTACGAGCAGTACTTC. J is TRBJ2-7 and V is TRBV5-1, with D perhaps matching TRBD1 or TRBD2 (6 bases each). Trimming left V 4 bases short and J 4 bases short, with 15 bases between. The CDR3 length is 14 residues. Per the germline V gene, CDR1 is SGHRS and CDR2 is YFSETQ.

The CDR3, as DNA: TGTGCCAGCAGTGGACATCATGAGACCGGGGAGCTGTTTTTT. This encodes CASSGHHETGELFF. The rearrangement links TRBV6-1 to TRBJ2-2; no definite D call. The V and J ends lost 4 bases and 5 bases respectively, with 11 bases between them. The CDR3 is 14 residues long. Looked up from germline, CDR1 is MNHNS and CDR2 is SASEGT.

The chain uses TRBV11-2 and TRBJ1-1, with 9 bases matching TRBD1. Germline-derived CDR1 and CDR2 are SGHAT and FQNNGV. V lost 7 bases, J lost 11 bases, and 11 bases stayed unmatched. This CDR3 is built from 13 residues. The DNA of the CDR3 is TGTGCCAGCACCGTACTCCGGGACAGGGCGGCTTTCTTT. Translation gives CASTVLRDRAAFF.

CDR3 loop: CASSLIVGGTGHNEQFF. CDR3 coding DNA: TGTGCCAGCAGCTTAATCGTAGGAGGGACAGGGCACAATGAGCAGTTCTTC. J is TRBJ2-1 and V is TRBV7-9, with TRBD1 identical over 9 bases. Germline V lookup: CDR1 SEHNR, CDR2 FQNEAQ (reference sequence). J was trimmed by 5 bases and V by 2 bases; bases with no gene match: 10. This CDR3 is built from 17 residues. The entire variable domain, with the rest obtained from reference TRBV7-9 and TRBJ2-1, is as follows: DTGVSQNPRHKITKRGQNVTFRCDPISEHNRLYWYRQTLGQGPEFLTYFQNEAQLEKSRLLSDRFSAERPKGSFSTLEIQRTEQGDSAMYLCASSLIVGGTGHNEQFFGPGTRLTVL.

This clonotype occurred a few times. The chain joins TRBV15 to TRBJ2-7; D unclear. Germline lookup yields CDR1 LNHNV and CDR2 YYDKDF (reference sequence). The CDR3 length is 12 residues. With 3 bases removed from V and 6 bases from J, the gap between germline ends came to 9 bases. CDR3 residues: CATSSISTEQYF. The CDR3 region has the DNA TGTGCCACCAGCAGTATTTCGACCGAGCAGTACTTC.

A few counts support this clonotype. The V and J genes are TRBV20-1 and TRBJ2-4; tentatively, D is TRBD1 (5 bases). The V end lost 0 bases, the J end lost 4 bases, and 16 bases lay between the germline ends. The length of the CDR3 is 16 residues. CDR1 is DFQATT and CDR2 is SNEGSKA in the germline V gene (reference sequence). The CDR3 nucleotides read TGCAGTGCTAGAGACCCCGCGACAGCCCTTAAAAACATTCAGTACTTC. This translates into CSARDPATALKNIQYF.

There are a few counts of this clonotype. The V and J genes are TRBV11-3 and TRBJ2-5; 7 bases agree with TRBD2. J gave up 5 bases and V 5 bases, and 8 bases lay outside the gene matches. The CDR3 is made up of 14 amino acids. The germline CDR1 and CDR2 sequences are SGHNT and YENEEA. The CDR3 DNA reads TGTGCCAGCAGCCCTCGGCACGGGGGGGAGACCCAGTACTTC. Translation: CASSPRHGGETQYF. The whole variable domain, filled in from reference TRBV11-3 and TRBJ2-5, reads EAGVVQSPRYKIIEKKQPVAFWCNPISGHNTLYWYLQNLGQGPELLIRYENEEAVDDSQLPKDRFSAERLKGVDSTLKIQPAELGDSAVYLCASSPRHGGETQYFGPGTRLLVL.

The chain recombines TRBV30 with TRBJ1-1; TRBD1 is a possible D gene (5 bases). Germline assignment: CDR1 GTSNPN and CDR2 SVGIG (reference sequence). The V end was cut by 1 base, the J end by 13 bases, with 16 bases between. CDR3 length equals 12 residues. The DNA for the CDR3 is TGTGCCTGGAGTGCCGCGGGGGGTCGGGTTTTCTTT. Protein sequence: CAWSAAGGRVFF. The full variable domain, in which reference TRBV30 and TRBJ1-1 provide the parts outside the CDR3, is SQTIHQWPATLVQPVGSPLSLECTVEGTSNPNLYWYRQAAGRGLQLLFYSVGIGQISSEVPQNLSASRPQDRQFILSSKKLLLSDSGFYLCAWSAAGGRVFFGQGTRLTVV.

This clonotype was detected only a few times. The rearrangement uses TRBV11-3 and TRBJ2-1, with 8 bases identical to TRBD1. The V segment lost 1 base and the J segment 2 bases; nucleotides outside the gene matches: 1. The CDR3 is made up of 15 amino acids. Per the germline V gene, CDR1 is SGHNT and CDR2 is YENEEA. CDR3 DNA sequence: TGTGCCAGCAGCTTAGGCAGGGGGCCCTACAATGAGCAGTTCTTC. Translation gives CASSLGRGPYNEQFF.

This clonotype was picked up a small number of times. The V and J genes are TRBV11-2 and TRBJ1-2; the D gene is possibly TRBD1 (5 bases). The CDR3 is 17 residues long. Trimming shortened V by 4 bases and J by 3 bases, and 21 bases separated the two germline ends. From germline, CDR1 is SGHAT and CDR2 FQNNGV. CDR3 amino acids: CASSYNTGTERHYGYTF. CDR3 in DNA: TGTGCCAGCAGCTATAACACCGGGACGGAACGTCACTATGGCTACACCTTC.

The chain is built from TRBV7-9 and TRBJ1-5; 9 nucleotides agree with TRBD1. J lost 3 bases, V lost 4 bases, and 7 bases had no gene match. This CDR3 is 16 amino acids long. CDR1 is SEHNR and CDR2 is FQNEAQ in the germline V gene (reference sequence). This CDR3 is CASSSADRGYNQPQHF. Here the CDR3 DNA reads TGTGCCAGCAGCTCCGCCGACAGGGGGTACAATCAGCCCCAGCATTTT. Full variable domain (remainder filled in from reference TRBV7-9 and TRBJ1-5): DTGVSQNPRHKITKRGQNVTFRCDPISEHNRLYWYRQTLGQGPEFLTYFQNEAQLEKSRLLSDRFSAERPKGSFSTLEIQRTEQGDSAMYLCASSSADRGYNQPQHFGDGTRLSIL.

This clonotype has only a few counts. V usage is TRBV20-1 and J usage is TRBJ2-1; 11 bases match TRBD2. V lost 5 bases, J lost 6 bases, and 6 bases stayed unmatched. The CDR3 covers 14 residues. Germline loops: CDR1 DFQATT, CDR2 SNEGSKA (reference sequence). The DNA for the CDR3 is TGCAGTGCTCGACTAGCGGGATTTACCAATGAGCAGTTCTTC. Encoded protein: CSARLAGFTNEQFF.

This chain uses TRBV4-3 with TRBJ2-5; TRBD1 might be the D (6 bases). Per the germline V gene, CDR1 is LGHNA and CDR2 is YSLEER. The CDR3 is made up of 18 amino acids. V was pared by 1 base and J by 7 bases, with 25 bases between. The CDR3 DNA reads as TGCGCCAGCAGCCAAGTTAAATCACCGGGACAACCTCCAGGGACCCAGTACTTC. This gives the protein CASSQVKSPGQPPGTQYF.

Points on this clonotype: Sequence at one end of the junction differs from germline and may be a read error. V usage is TRBV7-6 and J usage is TRBJ2-7; tentative D call: TRBD2 (6 bases). CDR3 length: 16 amino acids. Germline values: CDR1 SGHVS, CDR2 FNYEAQ. CDR3 in DNA: TGTGCCAGCACCTTAGAAGGCGGGACGGAATTCTACGAGCAGTACTTC. This translates into CASTLEGGTEFYEQYF.

This clonotype was observed a handful of times. This chain connects TRBV25-1 to TRBJ2-7, with 8 bases that match TRBD1. CDR1 is MGHDK and CDR2 is SYGVNS in the germline V gene. This CDR3 spans 16 amino acids. Trimming at V came to 0 bases and at J to 3 bases, leaving 7 bases not matched to a gene. The DNA for the CDR3 is TGTGCCAGCAGTGAATATTCAGGGGGCCAGATCTACGAGCAGTACTTC. Its translation is CASSEYSGGQIYEQYF.

This clonotype was seen only a few times. J is TRBJ1-2 and V is TRBV7-9; TRBD1 matches at 8 bases. With V trimmed by 6 bases and J by 2 bases, 5 bases remained unmatched. Germline V lookup: CDR1 SEHNR, CDR2 FQNEAQ (reference sequence). The CDR3 runs 14 residues. The CDR3 DNA is TGTGCCAGCAGGAGGACAGGGCCAAACTATGGCTACACCTTC. Residues: CASRRTGPNYGYTF.

V is TRBV24-1 and J is TRBJ2-5, with 8 bases that match TRBD2. J lost 5 bases, V lost 4 bases, and 14 bases had no gene match. Germline loops: CDR1 KGHDR, CDR2 SFDVKD. CDR3 length equals 17 residues. CDR3 in DNA: TGTGCCACCAGTGACCTCGTCGGGAGGGGTTTTGGGGAGACCCAGTACTTC. Its protein is CATSDLVGRGFGETQYF.

The CDR3 sequence is CASSLGTEQETQYF. The CDR3, as DNA: TGTGCCAGCAGCCTCGGGACAGAACAAGAGACCCAGTACTTC. The chain carries TRBV5-6 and TRBJ2-5, with TRBD1 identical over 7 bases. This CDR3 has 14 residues. V shed 4 bases and J 2 bases; nucleotides not matched to a gene: 5. Looked up from germline, CDR1 is SGHDT and CDR2 is YYEEEE.

The chain combines TRBV5-1 with TRBJ2-7; possibly TRBD2 for D (6 bases). The CDR3 length is 14 residues. Germline lookup yields CDR1 SGHRS and CDR2 YFSETQ. V lost 0 bases and J lost 0, with 7 bases in between. CDR3: CASSLAGDSYEQYF. Written as DNA, the CDR3 is TGCGCCAGCAGCTTGGCGGGGGACTCCTACGAGCAGTACTTC.